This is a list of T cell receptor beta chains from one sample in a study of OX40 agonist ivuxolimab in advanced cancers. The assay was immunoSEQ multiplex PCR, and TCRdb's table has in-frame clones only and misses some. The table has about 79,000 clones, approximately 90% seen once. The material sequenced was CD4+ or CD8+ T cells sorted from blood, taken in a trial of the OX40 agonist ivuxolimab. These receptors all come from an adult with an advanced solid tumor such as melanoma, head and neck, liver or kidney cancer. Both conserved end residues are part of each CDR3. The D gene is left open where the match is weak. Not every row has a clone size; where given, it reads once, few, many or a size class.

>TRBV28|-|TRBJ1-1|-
CASSLSGRAPEAFF
TGTGCCAGCAGTTTATCCGGGAGGGCCCCTGAAGCTTTCTTT
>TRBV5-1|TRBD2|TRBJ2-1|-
CASSLELRGPTSGSQFF
TGCGCCAGCAGCTTGGAATTGCGGGGTCCGACTAGCGGGAGCCAGTTCTTC
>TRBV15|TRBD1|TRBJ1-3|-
CATSRFPGQGDSGNTIYF
TGTGCCACCAGCAGATTCCCAGGACAGGGCGACTCTGGAAACACCATATATTTT
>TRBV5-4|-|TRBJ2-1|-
CASSSGGGGSYNEQFF
TGTGCCAGCAGCTCGGGGGGCGGGGGCTCCTACAATGAGCAGTTCTTC
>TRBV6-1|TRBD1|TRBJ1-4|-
CASIHMTGEDEKLFF
TGTGCCAGCATCCACATGACAGGGGAGGATGAAAAACTGTTTTTT
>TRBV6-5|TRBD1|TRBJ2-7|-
CASSYRYRGTYEQYF
TGTGCCAGCAGTTACCGCTACAGGGGGACGTACGAGCAGTACTTC
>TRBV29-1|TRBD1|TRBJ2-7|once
CSVVEIRDRGYEQYF
TGCAGCGTTGTCGAAATCCGGGACAGGGGTTACGAGCAGTACTTC
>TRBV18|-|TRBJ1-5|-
CASSLNAGMGNQPQHF
TGTGCCAGCTCACTAAACGCAGGGATGGGCAATCAGCCCCAGCATTTT
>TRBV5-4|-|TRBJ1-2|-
CASSLDQSNIYGYTF
TGTGCCAGCAGCTTGGATCAGAGTAATATCTATGGCTACACCTTC
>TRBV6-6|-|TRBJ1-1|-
CASSGWTVNTEAFF
TGTGCCAGCTCAGGGTGGACAGTGAACACTGAAGCTTTCTTT
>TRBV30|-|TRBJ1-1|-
CAWTRRMNTEAFF
TGTGCCTGGACTCGTCGGATGAACACTGAAGCTTTCTTT
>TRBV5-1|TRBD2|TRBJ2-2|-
CASSLRLAGANTGELFF
TGCGCCAGCAGCTTGCGACTAGCGGGGGCGAACACCGGGGAGCTGTTTTTT
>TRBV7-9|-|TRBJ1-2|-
CASNPFSGAGYTF
TGTGCCAGCAACCCCTTTTCTGGGGCGGGCTACACCTTC
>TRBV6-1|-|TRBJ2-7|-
CASSESFYEQYF
TGTGCCAGCAGTGAATCCTTCTACGAGCAGTACTTC
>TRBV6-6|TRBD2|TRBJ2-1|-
CASRLTSGREFF
TGTGCCAGCAGGCTTACTAGCGGGAGGGAGTTCTTC
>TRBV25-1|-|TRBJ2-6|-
CASSEPGVSGANVLTF
TGTGCCAGCAGTGAACCCGGAGTCTCTGGGGCCAACGTCCTGACTTTC
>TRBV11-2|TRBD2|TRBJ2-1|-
CASSSRTSGGNYNEQFF
TGTGCCAGCAGCTCCCGGACTAGCGGGGGTAATTACAATGAGCAGTTCTTC
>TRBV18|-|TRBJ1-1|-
CASSPPLGGGTEAFF
TGTGCCAGCTCACCGCCCTTGGGGGGCGGAACTGAAGCTTTCTTT
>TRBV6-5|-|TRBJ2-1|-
CASSYAENEQFF
TGTGCCAGCAGTTACGCAGAGAATGAGCAGTTCTTC
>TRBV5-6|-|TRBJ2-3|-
CASSLTGTSTDTQYF
TGTGCCAGCAGCCTGACCGGGACCAGCACAGATACGCAGTATTTT
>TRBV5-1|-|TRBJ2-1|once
CASSSPTRNEQFF
TGCGCCAGCAGCTCACCTACTAGGAATGAGCAGTTCTTC
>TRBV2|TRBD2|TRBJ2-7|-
CASSALAGAPGEQYF
TGTGCCAGCAGTGCCCTAGCGGGAGCGCCGGGCGAGCAGTACTTC
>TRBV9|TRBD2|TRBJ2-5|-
CASSVATLAGGETQYF
TGTGCCAGCAGCGTAGCTACACTAGCGGGAGGGGAGACCCAGTACTTC
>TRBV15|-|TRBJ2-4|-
CATSGDGDIQYF
TGTGCCACCAGCGGCGACGGGGACATTCAGTACTTC
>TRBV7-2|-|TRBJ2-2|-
CASSSSRAGELFF
TGTGCCAGCAGCTCCAGTCGGGCCGGGGAGCTGTTTTTT
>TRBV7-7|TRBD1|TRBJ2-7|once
CASSFWTGEGEQYF
TGTGCTAGCAGCTTTTGGACAGGGGAGGGCGAGCAGTACTTC
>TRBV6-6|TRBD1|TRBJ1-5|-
CASSQGASQPQHF
TGTGCCAGCAGCCAGGGGGCTTCTCAGCCCCAGCATTTT
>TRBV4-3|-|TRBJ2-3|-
CASSLSGRTDTQYF
TGCGCCAGCAGCCTTAGCGGACGCACAGATACGCAGTATTTT
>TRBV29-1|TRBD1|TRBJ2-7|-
CSAGQGESYEQYF
TGCAGCGCAGGACAGGGGGAATCCTACGAGCAGTACTTC